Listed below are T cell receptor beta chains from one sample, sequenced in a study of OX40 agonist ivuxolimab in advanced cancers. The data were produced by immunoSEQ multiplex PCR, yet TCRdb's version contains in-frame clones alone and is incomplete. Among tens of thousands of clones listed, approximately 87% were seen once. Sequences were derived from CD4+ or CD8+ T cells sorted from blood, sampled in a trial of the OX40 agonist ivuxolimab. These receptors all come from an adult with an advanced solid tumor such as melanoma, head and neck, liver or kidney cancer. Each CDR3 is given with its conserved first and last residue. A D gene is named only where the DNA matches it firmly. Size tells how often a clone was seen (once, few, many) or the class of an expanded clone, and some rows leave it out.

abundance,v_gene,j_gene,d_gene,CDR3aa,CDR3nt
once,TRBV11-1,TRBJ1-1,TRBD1,CASSQGVNMNTEAFF,TGTGCCAGCAGCCAGGGGGTAAACATGAACACTGAAGCTTTCTTT
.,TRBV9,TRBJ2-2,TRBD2,CASSVSAGGFTGELFF,TGTGCCAGCAGCGTAAGCGCGGGAGGTTTCACCGGGGAGCTGTTTTTT
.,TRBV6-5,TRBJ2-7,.,CASSQGRVYEQYF,TGTGCCAGCAGTCAAGGACGGGTATACGAGCAGTACTTC
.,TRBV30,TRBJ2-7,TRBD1,CAWIEKGQAGYEQYF,TGTGCCTGGATCGAAAAAGGACAGGCTGGCTACGAGCAGTACTTC
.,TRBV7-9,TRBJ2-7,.,CASSMGSYEQYF,TGTGCCAGCAGCATGGGTAGCTACGAGCAGTACTTC
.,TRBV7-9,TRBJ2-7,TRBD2,CASSPSLPGRRRYEQYF,TGTGCCAGCAGCCCATCCCTGCCCGGGAGGAGGAGGTACGAGCAGTACTTC
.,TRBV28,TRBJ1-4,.,CATGISGQKLFF,TGTGCCACCGGAATATCGGGACAAAAACTGTTTTTT
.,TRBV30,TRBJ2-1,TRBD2,CAWRIFGLAGGLNEQFF,TGTGCCTGGAGGATCTTCGGACTAGCGGGAGGCTTGAATGAGCAGTTCTTC
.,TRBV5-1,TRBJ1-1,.,CASSLSTDEAFF,TGCGCCAGCAGCTTGTCGACCGATGAAGCTTTCTTT
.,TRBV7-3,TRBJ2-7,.,CASSLSGGLGYEQYF,TGTGCCAGCAGCTTAAGTGGGGGACTGGGCTACGAGCAGTACTTC
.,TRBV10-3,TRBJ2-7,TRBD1,CAISTGEGDEQYF,TGTGCCATCAGTACAGGGGAAGGGGACGAGCAGTACTTC
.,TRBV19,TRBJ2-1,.,CASSIATREGYNEQFF,TGTGCCAGTAGTATAGCGACCAGGGAAGGCTACAATGAGCAGTTCTTC
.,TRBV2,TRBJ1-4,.,CASSTLAGEEKLFF,TGTGCCAGCAGTACCTTGGCAGGGGAGGAAAAACTGTTTTTT
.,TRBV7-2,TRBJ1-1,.,CGSKGITEAFF,TGTGGAAGCAAAGGGATAACTGAAGCTTTCTTT
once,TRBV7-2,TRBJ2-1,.,CASSLGLVEQFF,TGTGCCAGCAGCTTAGGACTAGTCGAACAGTTCTTC
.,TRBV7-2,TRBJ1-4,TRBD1,CASSLEGTGRGISEKLFF,TGTGCCAGCAGCTTAGAGGGGACAGGGAGAGGAATCAGTGAAAAACTGTTTTTT
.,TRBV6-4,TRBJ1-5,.,CASSGKGGSNQPQHF,TGTGCCAGCAGTGGTAAAGGGGGAAGCAATCAGCCCCAGCATTTT
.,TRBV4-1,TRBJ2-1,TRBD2,CASSQGLAGYNEQFF,TGCGCCAGCAGCCAAGGGCTAGCGGGTTACAATGAGCAGTTCTTC
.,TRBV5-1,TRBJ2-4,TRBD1,CASSLGQGKNIQYF,TGCGCCAGCAGCCTGGGACAGGGCAAAAACATTCAGTACTTC